This T cell receptor beta chain was profiled in a study of human T cells and chemical hapten exposure. Germline V gene sequence: CDR1 MNHEY, CDR2 SVGAGI. The length of the CDR3 is 11 residues. Trimming cost V 8 bases and J 7 bases, with 9 bases left between them. TCRdb reanalysed the RACE reads using MiXCR and keeps one entry per CDR3 protein. The sample yields under 40,000 distinct CDR3 sequences, around 6.5% seen once. As for time point: patch test 1, 2 weeks after DPC sensitization. Treatment: therapeutic diphenylcyclopropenone sensitization with weekly scalp DPC. The authors extracted total RNA from unfractionated whole blood. There are many counts of this clonotype.

This specimen was whole blood, taken in connection with sensitization to the hapten diphenylcyclopropenone (DPC). This TCR derives from a woman aged 30 to 39 with alopecia areata. Some clones in this sample may be carry-over from other donors' samples. This chain links TRBV6-5 with TRBJ2-1; D gene uncertain. The CDR3 nucleotides are TGTGCCAGCCGTCGGGCAAATGAGCAGTTCTTC. Its protein product is CASRRANEQFF.